The sequence of this T cell receptor beta chain was determined in a study of blood T cells in healthy people across ages. A J-beta primer mix and a sample-barcoded 5' primer were used in a second PCR of about 7 to 12 cycles. TCRdb passed the 5' RACE reads through MiXCR, listing each CDR3 protein once. The sample carries more than 900,000 distinct CDR3 sequences, approximately 32% recorded once. Germline CDR1 and CDR2: SGHRS and YFSETQ. V was trimmed by 3 bases and J by 2 bases, leaving 18 bases between them. This CDR3 has 16 residues. At least ten counts were recorded for this clonotype. These same records also appear under a second study, on T cells of mothers and their children.

The sequencing sample was made of blood. The source of this sequence is a middle-aged woman in good health. The gene calls are TRBV5-1 and TRBJ2-7; a weak D match, TRBD1 (7 bases). The DNA for the CDR3 is TGCGCCAGCAGCTCCCTGGGGGGACAGAGGACCTACGAGCAGTACTTC. Translation: CASSSLGGQRTYEQYF.